This T cell receptor (beta chain) was captured by sequencing in a study of control samples from healthy donors and cancer patients. Clones were sequenced by immunoSEQ multiplex PCR, and TCRdb holds only the in-frame ones, with some missing. The sample yields about 80,000 clones, just under 90% seen once. There are 14 residues in the CDR3. The V gene's germline CDR1 is MNHNY and CDR2 SVGAGI (reference sequence). V lost 5 bases to trimming and J lost 6 bases, with 17 bases between them. This TCR was recovered from a man aged 45-65 years in good health. The genes are TRBV6-6 and TRBJ2-7, with D perhaps TRBD1 (6 bases). Sequenced input: blood. CDR3 protein: CASSGLTGMGEQYF. As DNA, the CDR3 is TGTGCCAGCAGTGGGCTTACAGGGATGGGCGAGCAGTACTTC.